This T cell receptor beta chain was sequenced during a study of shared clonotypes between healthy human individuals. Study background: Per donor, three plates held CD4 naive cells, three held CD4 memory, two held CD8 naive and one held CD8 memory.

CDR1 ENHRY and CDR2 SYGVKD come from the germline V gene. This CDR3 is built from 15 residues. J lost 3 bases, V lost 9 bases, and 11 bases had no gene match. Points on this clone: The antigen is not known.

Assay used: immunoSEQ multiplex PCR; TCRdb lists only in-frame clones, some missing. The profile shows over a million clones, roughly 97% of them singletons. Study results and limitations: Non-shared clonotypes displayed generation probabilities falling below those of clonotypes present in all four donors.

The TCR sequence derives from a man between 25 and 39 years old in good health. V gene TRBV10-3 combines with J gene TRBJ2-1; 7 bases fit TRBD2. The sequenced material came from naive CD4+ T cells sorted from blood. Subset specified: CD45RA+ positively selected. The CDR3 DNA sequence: TGTGCCATTCGCAACACGGGAGGATTCTACAATGAGCAGTTCTTC. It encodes CAIRNTGGFYNEQFF.